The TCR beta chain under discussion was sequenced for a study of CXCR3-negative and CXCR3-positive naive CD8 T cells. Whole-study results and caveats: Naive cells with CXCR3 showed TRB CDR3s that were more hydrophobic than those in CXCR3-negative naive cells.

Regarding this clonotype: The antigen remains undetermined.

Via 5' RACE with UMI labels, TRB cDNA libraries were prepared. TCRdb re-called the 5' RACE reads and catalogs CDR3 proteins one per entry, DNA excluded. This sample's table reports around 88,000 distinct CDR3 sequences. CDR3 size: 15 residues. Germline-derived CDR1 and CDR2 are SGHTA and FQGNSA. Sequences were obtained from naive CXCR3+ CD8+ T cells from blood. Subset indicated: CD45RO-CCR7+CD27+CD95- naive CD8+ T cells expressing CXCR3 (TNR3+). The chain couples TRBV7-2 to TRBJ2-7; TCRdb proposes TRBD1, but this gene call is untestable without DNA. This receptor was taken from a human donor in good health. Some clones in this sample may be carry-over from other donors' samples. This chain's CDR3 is CASSLSTGFLSEQYF.